These 22 T cell receptor beta chains share one sample of origin, sequenced in a study of cytomegalovirus exposure and HLA in healthy donors. The PCR ran on 60 Vbeta and 13 Jbeta primers. The protocol was immunoSEQ multiplex PCR, while the TCRdb copy is restricted to in-frame clones and leaves out a portion. The table records 120,000 or so clones, roughly 82% of them present only once. The sequenced material came from PBMCs. Source of these receptors: a male donor in good health and CMV-seropositive.

The V and J genes are TRBV5-8 and TRBJ1-1; D is undetermined. Per germline, CDR1 SGHTS and CDR2 YDEGEE. V lost 8 bases and J 4 bases, leaving 6 bases between the germline ends. This CDR3 spans 10 amino acids. The CDR3 loop is CARMRTEAFF. The DNA of the CDR3 is TGTGCCAGGATGCGCACTGAAGCTTTCTTT.

V gene TRBV28 combines with J gene TRBJ1-2, with D possibly matching TRBD1 (6 bases). V was clipped by 7 bases and J by 4 bases, with 19 bases between them. The CDR3 runs to 15 residues. Germline V gene sequence: CDR1 MDHEN, CDR2 SYDVKM. The CDR3 sequence is CASNLGQKDSYGYTF. CDR3 coding DNA: TGTGCCAGCAACCTAGGACAGAAAGACTCCTATGGCTACACCTTC.

The chain links TRBV6-5 to TRBJ2-7; TRBD1 aligns across 7 bases. V shed 0 bases, J shed 7 bases, and the junction held 12 bases outside the gene matches. Germline CDR1 MNHEY, CDR2 SVGAGI. The CDR3 sequence is 16 residues long. For the CDR3, the DNA is TGTGCCAGCAGTTACTCGAGCACGACAGGGTCTAGTGAGCAGTACTTC. It encodes CASSYSSTTGSSEQYF.

This sequence joins TRBV28 and TRBJ2-1; 10 bases fit TRBD2. J gave up 7 bases and V 5 bases, and 14 bases lay outside the gene matches. This CDR3 is built from 17 residues. In germline, CDR1 is MDHEN, CDR2 SYDVKM. Written as DNA, the CDR3 is TGTGCCAGCAGTGGAGACTCTAGCGGGAGCAGAAGAAATGAGCAGTTCTTC. Translating it yields CASSGDSSGSRRNEQFF.

This chain connects TRBV6-4 to TRBJ2-7; perhaps TRBD2 as D (5 bases). From germline, CDR1 is MRHNA and CDR2 SNTAGT. The CDR3 loop spans 16 amino acids. Trimming stripped 10 bases from V and 2 bases from J, with 24 bases between. Here the CDR3 DNA reads TGTGCCACCAGGCGCAGGAGGTTGACGGTAACCTACGAGCAGTACTTC. Translated: CATRRRRLTVTYEQYF.

The J gene is TRBJ1-6, the V gene TRBV6-6, with 9 bases fitting TRBD1. Germline values: CDR1 MNHNY, CDR2 SVGAGI (reference sequence). V shed 4 bases, J shed 14 bases, and the junction held 6 bases outside the gene matches. The CDR3 runs 13 residues. Here the CDR3 DNA reads TGTGCCAGCAGTTCAACAGGGGGCGCGGCCCTCCACTTT. Protein product: CASSSTGGAALHF.

Turning to this clone: The junction and the germline gene differ at one end; a read error may be behind it. The chain couples TRBV7-9 to TRBJ2-3; the D gene is possibly TRBD2 (5 bases). The CDR3 contains 13 residues. Germline lookup yields CDR1 SEHNR and CDR2 FQNEAQ (reference sequence). CDR3 residues: CSSSPRGKWAQYF. For the CDR3, the DNA is TGTTCCAGCAGCCCCCGAGGGAAATGGGCGCAGTATTTT.

CDR3 nucleotides: TGTGCCAGCAGCTTAGCCCGCGAGCAGTACTTC. Its translation is CASSLAREQYF. The chain combines TRBV11-2 with TRBJ2-7; D unclear. The CDR3 contains 11 residues. V was shortened by 1 base and J by 6 bases, with 4 bases between the two germline ends. CDR1 and CDR2 (germline): SGHAT, FQNNGV.

The chain carries TRBV5-1 and TRBJ1-6, with D tentatively TRBD1 (5 bases). V was clipped by 2 bases and J by 6 bases, with 12 bases between them. The CDR3 is 15 amino acids. Germline CDR1 and CDR2: SGHRS and YFSETQ. CDR3 protein: CASSFEMGGNSPLHF. The CDR3 DNA reads as TGCGCCAGCAGCTTTGAGATGGGGGGTAATTCACCCCTCCACTTT.

This chain joins TRBV28 and TRBJ2-7; the D is unclear. The CDR3 is 12 residues long. Germline CDR1 is MDHEN and CDR2 is SYDVKM. The V gene lost 2 bases and the J gene lost 6 bases, with 8 bases spanning the gap. The CDR3 nucleotides read TGTGCCAGCAGTTTAGGGCCTGGCGAGCAGTACTTC. Residues: CASSLGPGEQYF.

The chain links TRBV5-4 to TRBJ2-7; perhaps TRBD1 as D (5 bases). CDR1 and CDR2 (germline): SGHNT, YYREEE (reference sequence). The CDR3 totals 13 residues. The V gene lost 1 base and the J gene lost 0 bases, with 5 bases spanning the gap. The CDR3 reads CASSLTGSYEQYF. The CDR3 DNA reads TGTGCCAGCAGCTTGACAGGCTCCTACGAGCAGTACTTC.

The J gene is TRBJ2-7, the V gene TRBV27; TRBD2 agrees at 11 bases. This CDR3 comprises 20 residues. The germline CDR1 and CDR2 sequences are MNHEY and SMNVEV (reference sequence). V was pared by 3 bases and J by 4 bases, with 20 bases of the junction left unmatched. The CDR3 loop is CASSFSFWQNIAGGPYEQYF. The CDR3, as DNA: TGTGCCAGCAGTTTTAGTTTTTGGCAGAACATAGCGGGAGGGCCGTACGAGCAGTACTTC.

This rearrangement joins TRBV9 to TRBJ2-2; 13 nucleotides line up with TRBD2. The germline V gene has CDR1 SGDLS and CDR2 YYNGEE. The CDR3 sequence is 17 residues long. After removal of 4 bases from V and 6 bases from J, the junction contained 9 bases not matched to a gene. The CDR3 loop is CASSLTSGRAGPGELFF. CDR3 bases: TGTGCCAGCAGCCTCACTAGCGGGAGGGCCGGGCCCGGGGAGCTGTTTTTT.

V gene TRBV28 combines with J gene TRBJ2-3, with 11 positions matching TRBD2. The CDR3 extends over 16 amino acids. V gave up 3 bases and J gave up 2 bases; unmatched junction bases: 4. Germline assignment: CDR1 MDHEN and CDR2 SYDVKM. The CDR3 sequence: CASSFSGRADTDTQYF. The CDR3 coding sequence is TGTGCCAGCAGTTTTAGCGGGAGGGCCGACACAGATACGCAGTATTTT.

This chain joins TRBV5-4 and TRBJ1-1; D gene uncertain. Looked up from germline, CDR1 is SGHNT and CDR2 is YYREEE (reference sequence). The CDR3 contains 14 residues. Trimming took off 0 bases at V and 4 bases at J, with 10 bases between the two ends. CDR3 residues: CASSLAAGSTEAFF. CDR3 nucleotide sequence: TGTGCCAGCAGCTTGGCAGCCGGGAGCACTGAAGCTTTCTTT.

V and J are TRBV27 and TRBJ2-1; TRBD2 might be the D (5 bases). The CDR3 extends over 13 amino acids. Germline lookup yields CDR1 MNHEY and CDR2 SMNVEV (reference sequence). V lost 2 bases, J lost 7 bases, and 9 bases lay in between. The CDR3 reads CASSLEGGNEQFF. CDR3 nucleotide sequence: TGTGCCAGCAGTTTAGAAGGCGGGAATGAGCAGTTCTTC.

The sample holds a few counts of this clone. The chain uses TRBV27 and TRBJ2-2; 7 bases fit TRBD2. Germline CDR1 and CDR2: MNHEY and SMNVEV (reference sequence). There are 17 residues in the CDR3. The ends lost 5 bases at V and 8 bases at J; junction bases unmatched: 17. As DNA, the CDR3 is TGTGCCAGCAGTCCAAACTATAGCGGGCCCGACCCGGGGGAGCTGTTTTTT. This sequence encodes CASSPNYSGPDPGELFF.

The chain employs TRBV2 and TRBJ1-3, with D unclear. Trimming pared 4 bases from V and 0 bases from J, leaving 7 bases between. Germline-derived CDR1 and CDR2 are SNHLY and FYNNEI. CDR3 length equals 14 residues. The DNA for the CDR3 is TGTGCCAGCAGTGGAGGGATCTCTGGAAACACCATATATTTT. This codes for CASSGGISGNTIYF.

The chain has TRBV6-4 and TRBJ2-7; 14 positions match TRBD2. The length of the CDR3 is 19 residues. CDR1 is MRHNA and CDR2 is SNTAGT in the germline V gene. The V and J ends lost 7 bases and 3 bases, in that order; junction bases with no gene match: 17. DNA of the CDR3: TGTGCCAGCACACCCTTCGTCGGGACTAGCGGGGGTGGGGTCTACGAGCAGTACTTC. Translation: CASTPFVGTSGGGVYEQYF.

The rearrangement links TRBV5-6 to TRBJ2-7, with 11 bases identical to TRBD1. Losses at the gene ends were 5 bases for V and 2 bases for J; bases not matched to a gene: 3. Germline CDR1 and CDR2: SGHDT and YYEEEE. The CDR3 spans 14 residues. This chain's CDR3 is CASRPGQGAYEQYF. In DNA, the CDR3 is TGTGCCAGCAGGCCGGGACAGGGGGCCTACGAGCAGTACTTC. The full variable domain, with the rest looked up from reference TRBV5-6 and TRBJ2-7, is DAGVTQSPTHLIKTRGQQVTLRCSPKSGHDTVSWYQQALGQGPQFIFQYYEEEERQRGNFPDRFSGHQFPNYSSELNVNALLLGDSALYLCASRPGQGAYEQYFGPGTRLTVT.

The gene calls are TRBV5-1 and TRBJ2-7, with TRBD1 matching 9 bases. V shed 3 bases and J 5 bases; nucleotides not matched to a gene: 9. Germline values: CDR1 SGHRS, CDR2 YFSETQ. The CDR3 contains 15 residues. The CDR3 DNA reads TGCGCCAGCAGCTCACGACAGGGGGGGCGACACGAGCAGTACTTC. Translated: CASSSRQGGRHEQYF.

This clone came up once. V and J are TRBV18 and TRBJ1-1; 7 bases line up with TRBD1. Germline assignment: CDR1 KGHSH and CDR2 LQKENI. V lost 8 bases to trimming and J lost 0 bases; unmatched junction nucleotides: 3. This CDR3 contains 13 residues. The CDR3 coding sequence is TGTGCCAGCCAGGGACAGATGAACACTGAAGCTTTCTTT. Protein product: CASQGQMNTEAFF.